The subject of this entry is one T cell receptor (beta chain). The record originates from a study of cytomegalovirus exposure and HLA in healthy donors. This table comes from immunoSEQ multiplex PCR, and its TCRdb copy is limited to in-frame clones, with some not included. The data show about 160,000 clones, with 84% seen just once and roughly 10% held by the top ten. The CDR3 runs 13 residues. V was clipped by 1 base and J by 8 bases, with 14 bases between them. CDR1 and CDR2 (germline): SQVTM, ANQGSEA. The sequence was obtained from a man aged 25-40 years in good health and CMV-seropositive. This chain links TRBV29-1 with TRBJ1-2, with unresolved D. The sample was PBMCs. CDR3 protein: CSVEGWEGEGYTF. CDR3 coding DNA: TGCAGCGTTGAAGGGTGGGAGGGCGAGGGCTACACCTTC.